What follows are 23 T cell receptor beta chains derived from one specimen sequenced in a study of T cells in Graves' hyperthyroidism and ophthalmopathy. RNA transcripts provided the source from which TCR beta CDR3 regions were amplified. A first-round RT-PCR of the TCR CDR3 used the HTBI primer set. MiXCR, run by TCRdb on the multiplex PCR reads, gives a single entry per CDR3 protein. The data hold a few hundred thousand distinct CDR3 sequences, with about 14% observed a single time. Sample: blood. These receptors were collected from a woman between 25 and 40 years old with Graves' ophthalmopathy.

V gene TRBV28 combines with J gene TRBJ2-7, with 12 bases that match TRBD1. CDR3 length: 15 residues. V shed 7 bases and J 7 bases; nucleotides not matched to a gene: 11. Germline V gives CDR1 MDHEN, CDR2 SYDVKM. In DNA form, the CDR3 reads TGTGCCAGCAACCAATCCGGGACAGGGGGCACGGAGCAGTACTTC. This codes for CASNQSGTGGTEQYF.

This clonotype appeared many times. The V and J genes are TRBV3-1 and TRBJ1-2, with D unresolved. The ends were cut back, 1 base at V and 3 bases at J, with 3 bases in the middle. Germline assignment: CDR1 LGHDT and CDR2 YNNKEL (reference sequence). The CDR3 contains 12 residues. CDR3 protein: CASSQGDYGYTF. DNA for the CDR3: TGTGCCAGCAGCCAAGGAGACTATGGCTACACCTTC.

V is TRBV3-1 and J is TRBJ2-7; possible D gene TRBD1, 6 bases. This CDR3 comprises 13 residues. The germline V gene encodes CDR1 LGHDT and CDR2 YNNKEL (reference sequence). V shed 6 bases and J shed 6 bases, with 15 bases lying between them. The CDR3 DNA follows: TGTGCCAGCAGAACCCTTGGGGGCTGCGAGCAGTACTTC. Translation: CASRTLGGCEQYF.

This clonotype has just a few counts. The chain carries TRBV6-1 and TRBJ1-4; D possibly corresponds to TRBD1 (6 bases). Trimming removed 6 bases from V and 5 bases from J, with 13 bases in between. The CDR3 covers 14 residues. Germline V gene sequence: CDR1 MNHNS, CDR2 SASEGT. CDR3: CASRPDRLNEKLFF. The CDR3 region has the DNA TGTGCCAGCAGGCCCGACAGGCTAAATGAAAAACTGTTTTTT.

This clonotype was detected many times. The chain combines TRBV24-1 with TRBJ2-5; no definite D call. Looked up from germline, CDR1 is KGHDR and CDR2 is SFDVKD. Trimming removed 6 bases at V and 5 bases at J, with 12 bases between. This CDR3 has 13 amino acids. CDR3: CATSPAVVETQYF. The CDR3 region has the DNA TGTGCCACCAGTCCCGCGGTGGTGGAGACCCAGTACTTC.

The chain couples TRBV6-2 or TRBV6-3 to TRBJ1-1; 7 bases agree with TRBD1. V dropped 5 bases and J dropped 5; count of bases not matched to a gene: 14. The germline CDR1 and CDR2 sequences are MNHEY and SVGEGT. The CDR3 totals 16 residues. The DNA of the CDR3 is TGTGCCAGCAGTGGGGGACAGTTGGAGGATAGGACTGAAGCTTTCTTT. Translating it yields CASSGGQLEDRTEAFF.

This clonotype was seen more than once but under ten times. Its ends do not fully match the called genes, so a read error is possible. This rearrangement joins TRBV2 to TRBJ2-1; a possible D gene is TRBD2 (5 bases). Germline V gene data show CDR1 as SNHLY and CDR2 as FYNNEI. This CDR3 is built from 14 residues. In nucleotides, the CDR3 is TGTGCCAGCAGGGACGGAAGCTCGGGGATTCGGTGGGTCTTC. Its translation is CASRDGSSGIRWVF.

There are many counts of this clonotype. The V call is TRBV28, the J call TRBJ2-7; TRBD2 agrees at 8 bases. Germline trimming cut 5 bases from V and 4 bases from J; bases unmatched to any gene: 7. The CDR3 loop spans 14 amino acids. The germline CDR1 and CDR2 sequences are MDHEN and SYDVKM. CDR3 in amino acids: CASSRVRGGYEQYF. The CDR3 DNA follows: TGTGCCAGCAGTCGAGTCCGGGGGGGGTACGAGCAGTACTTC.

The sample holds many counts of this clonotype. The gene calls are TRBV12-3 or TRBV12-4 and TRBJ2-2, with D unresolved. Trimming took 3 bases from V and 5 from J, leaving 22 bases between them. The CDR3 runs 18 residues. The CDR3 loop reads CASSFLWPWSERTGELFF. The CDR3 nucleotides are TGTGCCAGCAGTTTTCTCTGGCCCTGGAGCGAGAGGACCGGGGAGCTGTTTTTT.

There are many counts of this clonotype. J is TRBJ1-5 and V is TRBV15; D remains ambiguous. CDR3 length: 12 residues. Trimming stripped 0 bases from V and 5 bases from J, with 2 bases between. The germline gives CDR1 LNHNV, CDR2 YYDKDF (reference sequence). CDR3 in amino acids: CATSRDDQPQHF. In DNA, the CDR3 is TGTGCCACCAGCAGAGACGATCAGCCCCAGCATTTT.

CDR3 amino acids: CASMGEGFNEQYF. In nucleotides, the CDR3 is TGTGCCAGCATGGGGGAAGGGTTTAACGAGCAGTACTTC. This chain links TRBV2 with TRBJ2-7; D could derive from TRBD1 or TRBD2 (5 bases each). The CDR3 has 13 amino acids. The germline V gene has CDR1 SNHLY and CDR2 FYNNEI. V gave up 7 bases and J gave up 5 bases, with 15 bases separating them.

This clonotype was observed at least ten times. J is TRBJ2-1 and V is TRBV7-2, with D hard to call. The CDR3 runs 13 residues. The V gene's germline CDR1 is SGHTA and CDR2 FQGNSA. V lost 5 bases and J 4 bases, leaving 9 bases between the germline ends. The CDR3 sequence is CASSGGPYNEQFF. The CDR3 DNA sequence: TGTGCCAGCAGCGGTGGACCATACAATGAGCAGTTCTTC.

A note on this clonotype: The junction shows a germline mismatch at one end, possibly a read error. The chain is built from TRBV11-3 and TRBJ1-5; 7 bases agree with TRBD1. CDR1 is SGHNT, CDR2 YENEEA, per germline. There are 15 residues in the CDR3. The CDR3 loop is CASSLEQGSNQPQHF. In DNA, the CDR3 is TGTGCCAGCAGTTTAGAACAGGGGAGCAATCAGCCCCAGCATTTT.

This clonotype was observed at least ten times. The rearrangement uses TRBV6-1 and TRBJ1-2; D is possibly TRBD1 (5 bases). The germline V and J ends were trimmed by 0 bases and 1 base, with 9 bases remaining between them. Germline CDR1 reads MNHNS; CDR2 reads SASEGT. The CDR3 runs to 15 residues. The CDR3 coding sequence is TGTGCCAGCAGTGAAGCCGGGGCCAATAACTATGGCTACACCTTC. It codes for CASSEAGANNYGYTF.

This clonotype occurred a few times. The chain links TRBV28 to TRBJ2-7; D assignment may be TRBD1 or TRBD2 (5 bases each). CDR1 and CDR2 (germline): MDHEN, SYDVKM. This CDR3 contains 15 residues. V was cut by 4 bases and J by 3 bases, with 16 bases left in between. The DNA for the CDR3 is TGTGCCAGCAGTTACCCCACGGGGACCCACTACGAGCAGTACTTC. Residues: CASSYPTGTHYEQYF.

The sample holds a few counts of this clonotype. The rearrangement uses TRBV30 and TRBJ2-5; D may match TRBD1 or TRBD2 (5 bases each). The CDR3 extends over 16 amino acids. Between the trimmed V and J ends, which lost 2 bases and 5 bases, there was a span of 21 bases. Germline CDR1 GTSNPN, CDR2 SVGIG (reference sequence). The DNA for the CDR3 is TGTGCCTGGAGTCAGAATCTGAGGGGACGAGGCGAGACCCAGTACTTC. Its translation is CAWSQNLRGRGETQYF.

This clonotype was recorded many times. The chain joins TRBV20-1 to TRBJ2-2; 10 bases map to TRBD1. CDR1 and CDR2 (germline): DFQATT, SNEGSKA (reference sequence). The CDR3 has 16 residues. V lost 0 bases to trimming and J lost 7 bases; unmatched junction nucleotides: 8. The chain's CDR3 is CSARDEGTGDYGELFF. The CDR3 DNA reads TGCAGTGCTAGAGATGAGGGGACAGGGGATTACGGGGAGCTGTTTTTT.

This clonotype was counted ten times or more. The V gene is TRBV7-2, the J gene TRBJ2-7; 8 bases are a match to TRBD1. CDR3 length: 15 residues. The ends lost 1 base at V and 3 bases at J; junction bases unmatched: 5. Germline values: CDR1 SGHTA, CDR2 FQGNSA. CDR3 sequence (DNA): TGTGCCAGCAGCTTAGTTGGGACAGGTGACTACGAGCAGTACTTC. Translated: CASSLVGTGDYEQYF. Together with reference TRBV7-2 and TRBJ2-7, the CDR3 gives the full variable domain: GAGVSQSPSNKVTEKGKDVELRCDPISGHTALYWYRQSLGQGLEFLIYFQGNSAPDKSGLPSDRFSAERTGGSVSTLTIQRTQQEDSAVYLCASSLVGTGDYEQYFGPGTRLTVT.

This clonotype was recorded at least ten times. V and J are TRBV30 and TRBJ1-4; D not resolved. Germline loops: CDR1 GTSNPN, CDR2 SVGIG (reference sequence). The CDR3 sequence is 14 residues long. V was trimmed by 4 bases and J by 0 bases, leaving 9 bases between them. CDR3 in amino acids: CAWTGDTTNEKLFF. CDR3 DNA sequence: TGTGCCTGGACAGGCGATACAACTAATGAAAAACTGTTTTTT. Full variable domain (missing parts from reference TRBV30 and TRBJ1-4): SQTIHQWPATLVQPVGSPLSLECTVEGTSNPNLYWYRQAAGRGLQLLFYSVGIGQISSEVPQNLSASRPQDRQFILSSKKLLLSDSGFYLCAWTGDTTNEKLFFGSGTQLSVL.

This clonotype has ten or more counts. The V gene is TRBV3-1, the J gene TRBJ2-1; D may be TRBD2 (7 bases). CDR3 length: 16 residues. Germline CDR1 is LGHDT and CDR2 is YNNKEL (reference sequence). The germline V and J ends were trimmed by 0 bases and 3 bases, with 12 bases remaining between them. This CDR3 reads CASSQEWGGHYNEQFF. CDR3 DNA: TGTGCCAGCAGCCAAGAATGGGGGGGGCACTACAATGAGCAGTTCTTC.

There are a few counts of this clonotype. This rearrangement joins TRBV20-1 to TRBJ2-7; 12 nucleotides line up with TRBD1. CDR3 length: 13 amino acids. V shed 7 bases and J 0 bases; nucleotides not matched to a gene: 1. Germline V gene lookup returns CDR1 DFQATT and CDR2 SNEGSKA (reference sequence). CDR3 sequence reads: CSVGQGASYEQYF. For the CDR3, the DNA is TGCAGTGTGGGACAGGGGGCCTCCTACGAGCAGTACTTC.

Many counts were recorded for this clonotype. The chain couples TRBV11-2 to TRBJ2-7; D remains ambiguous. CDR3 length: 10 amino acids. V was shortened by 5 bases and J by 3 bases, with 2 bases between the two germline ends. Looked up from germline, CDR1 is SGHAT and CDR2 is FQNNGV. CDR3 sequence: CASSNYEQYF. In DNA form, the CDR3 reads TGTGCCAGCAGCAACTACGAGCAGTACTTC.

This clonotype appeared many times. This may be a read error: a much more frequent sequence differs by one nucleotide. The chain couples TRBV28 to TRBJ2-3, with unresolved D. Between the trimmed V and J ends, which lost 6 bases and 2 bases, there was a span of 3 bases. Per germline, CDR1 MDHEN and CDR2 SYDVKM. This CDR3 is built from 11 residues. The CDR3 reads CASSDTDTQYF. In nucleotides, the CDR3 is TGTGCCAGCAGCGACACAGATACGCAGTATTTT. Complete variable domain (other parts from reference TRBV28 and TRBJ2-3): DVKVTQSSRYLVKRTGEKVFLECVQDMDHENMFWYRQDPGLGLRLIYFSYDVKMKEKGDIPEGYSVSREKKERFSLILESASTNQTSMYLCASSDTDTQYFGPGTRLTVL.